This section outlines one TCR beta chain sequence together with its context. The V gene lost 0 bases and the J gene lost 2 bases, with 11 bases spanning the gap. The germline V gene encodes CDR1 LNHNV and CDR2 YYDKDF (reference sequence). The CDR3 spans 17 residues. Only in-frame clones appear in the TCRdb table, and some are missing; sequencing was by immunoSEQ multiplex PCR. The table records under 95,000 clones, 95% of them present only once. The sample comes from a study of technical replicates of blood from several donors. This receptor was obtained from a human donor in good health. Input material: T cells isolated from PBMCs. The V and J genes are TRBV15 and TRBJ2-6; TRBD2 is a possible D gene (6 bases). As DNA, the CDR3 is TGTGCCACCAGCAGAGATGGAGGGGCTGCTGGGGCCAACGTCCTGACTTTC. Translated: CATSRDGGAAGANVLTF.